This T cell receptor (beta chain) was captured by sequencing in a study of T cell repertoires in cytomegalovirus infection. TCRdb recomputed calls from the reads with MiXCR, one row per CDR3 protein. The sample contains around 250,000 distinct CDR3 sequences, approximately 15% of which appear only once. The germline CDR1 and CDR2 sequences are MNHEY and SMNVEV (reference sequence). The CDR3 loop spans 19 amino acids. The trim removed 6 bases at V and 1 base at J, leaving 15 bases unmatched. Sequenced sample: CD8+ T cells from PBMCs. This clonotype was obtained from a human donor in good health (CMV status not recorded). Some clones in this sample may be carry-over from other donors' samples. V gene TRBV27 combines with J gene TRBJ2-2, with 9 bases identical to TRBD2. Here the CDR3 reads CASSPEGGGGFWNTGELFF. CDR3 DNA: TGTGCCAGCAGCCCGGAGGGCGGGGGGGGGTTTTGGAACACCGGGGAGCTGTTTTTT.